Below, 7 T cell receptor beta chains from the same sample are listed, as sequenced in a study of T cells in Graves' hyperthyroidism and ophthalmopathy. From RNA transcripts, TCR beta CDR3 regions were amplified. The HTBI primer set drove a first-round RT-PCR of the TCR CDR3. Each CDR3 protein gets one entry after TCRdb re-called the multiplex PCR reads with MiXCR. The data show approximately 370,000 distinct CDR3 sequences, with about 15% seen just once and 30% to 35% held by the top ten. Sample: blood. The receptors come from a woman under 40 with Graves' hyperthyroidism.

This clonotype occurred many times. The chain uses TRBV6-6 and TRBJ2-1; D is uncertain. The CDR3 has 18 amino acids. Trimming cost V 2 bases and J 1 base, with 18 bases left between them. Germline V CDR1 and CDR2: MNHNY, SVGAGI (reference sequence). The CDR3 protein is CASSYRPLGVGSYNEQFF. The CDR3 DNA sequence: TGTGCCAGCAGTTACCGTCCCCTTGGGGTGGGTTCCTACAATGAGCAGTTCTTC.

This clonotype showed up just a few times. V usage is TRBV20-1 and J usage is TRBJ1-3; a weak D match, TRBD1 (6 bases). CDR1 and CDR2 from the germline V gene are DFQATT and SNEGSKA (reference sequence). V dropped 4 bases and J dropped 3 bases, with 16 bases sitting between them. The CDR3 totals 15 residues. CDR3 in amino acids: CSATITGKDGNTIYF. The DNA for the CDR3 is TGCAGTGCTACCATCACAGGGAAGGATGGAAACACCATATATTTT.

Comments on this clonotype: A junction boundary mismatches the germline segment, possibly from a read error. The chain carries TRBV15 and TRBJ2-1; a weak D match, TRBD2 (6 bases). CDR3 size: 16 residues. Germline V gene sequence: CDR1 LNHNV, CDR2 YYDKDF (reference sequence). CDR3 in DNA: TGTGCCACCAGCAGGGAGCGTACTAGCTCCTACGATGAGCAGTTCTTC. Its translation is CATSRERTSSYDEQFF.

The chain employs TRBV14 and TRBJ2-5; D is ambiguous. The V and J ends lost 3 bases and 4 bases respectively, with 12 bases between them. This CDR3 is built from 14 residues. The V gene's germline CDR1 is SGHDN and CDR2 FVKESK. The CDR3 DNA reads as TGTGCCAGCAGCCAGCTCAAAAAGGGAGAGACCCAGTACTTC. Translating it yields CASSQLKKGETQYF.

This clonotype was counted ten times or more. The chain is built from TRBV28 and TRBJ1-3; no clear D. The CDR3 runs to 15 residues. The germline CDR1 and CDR2 sequences are MDHEN and SYDVKM. Trimming stripped 7 bases from V and 0 bases from J, with 13 bases between. The DNA for the CDR3 is TGTGCCAGCAAAGGGTCGGTTATCTCTGGAAACACCATATATTTT. Translation gives CASKGSVISGNTIYF.

This clonotype was seen at least ten times. V gene TRBV20-1 combines with J gene TRBJ2-3; possible D gene TRBD2, 6 bases. The ends were cut back, 0 bases at V and 2 bases at J, with 12 bases in the middle. This CDR3 has 15 residues. CDR1 DFQATT and CDR2 SNEGSKA come from the germline V gene (reference sequence). The chain's CDR3 is CSARDPRGLTDTQYF. In DNA, the CDR3 is TGCAGTGCTAGAGATCCGCGGGGTCTCACAGATACGCAGTATTTT.

This clonotype was seen ten or more times. The chain carries TRBV27 and TRBJ2-1; 7 bases line up with TRBD1. Trimming took 5 bases from V and 8 from J; bases not matched to a gene: 12. The V gene's germline CDR1 is MNHEY and CDR2 SMNVEV (reference sequence). The CDR3 covers 15 residues. This chain's CDR3 is CASSPFIGQVYEQFF. CDR3 sequence (DNA): TGTGCCAGCAGTCCATTTATCGGACAGGTCTATGAGCAGTTCTTC.